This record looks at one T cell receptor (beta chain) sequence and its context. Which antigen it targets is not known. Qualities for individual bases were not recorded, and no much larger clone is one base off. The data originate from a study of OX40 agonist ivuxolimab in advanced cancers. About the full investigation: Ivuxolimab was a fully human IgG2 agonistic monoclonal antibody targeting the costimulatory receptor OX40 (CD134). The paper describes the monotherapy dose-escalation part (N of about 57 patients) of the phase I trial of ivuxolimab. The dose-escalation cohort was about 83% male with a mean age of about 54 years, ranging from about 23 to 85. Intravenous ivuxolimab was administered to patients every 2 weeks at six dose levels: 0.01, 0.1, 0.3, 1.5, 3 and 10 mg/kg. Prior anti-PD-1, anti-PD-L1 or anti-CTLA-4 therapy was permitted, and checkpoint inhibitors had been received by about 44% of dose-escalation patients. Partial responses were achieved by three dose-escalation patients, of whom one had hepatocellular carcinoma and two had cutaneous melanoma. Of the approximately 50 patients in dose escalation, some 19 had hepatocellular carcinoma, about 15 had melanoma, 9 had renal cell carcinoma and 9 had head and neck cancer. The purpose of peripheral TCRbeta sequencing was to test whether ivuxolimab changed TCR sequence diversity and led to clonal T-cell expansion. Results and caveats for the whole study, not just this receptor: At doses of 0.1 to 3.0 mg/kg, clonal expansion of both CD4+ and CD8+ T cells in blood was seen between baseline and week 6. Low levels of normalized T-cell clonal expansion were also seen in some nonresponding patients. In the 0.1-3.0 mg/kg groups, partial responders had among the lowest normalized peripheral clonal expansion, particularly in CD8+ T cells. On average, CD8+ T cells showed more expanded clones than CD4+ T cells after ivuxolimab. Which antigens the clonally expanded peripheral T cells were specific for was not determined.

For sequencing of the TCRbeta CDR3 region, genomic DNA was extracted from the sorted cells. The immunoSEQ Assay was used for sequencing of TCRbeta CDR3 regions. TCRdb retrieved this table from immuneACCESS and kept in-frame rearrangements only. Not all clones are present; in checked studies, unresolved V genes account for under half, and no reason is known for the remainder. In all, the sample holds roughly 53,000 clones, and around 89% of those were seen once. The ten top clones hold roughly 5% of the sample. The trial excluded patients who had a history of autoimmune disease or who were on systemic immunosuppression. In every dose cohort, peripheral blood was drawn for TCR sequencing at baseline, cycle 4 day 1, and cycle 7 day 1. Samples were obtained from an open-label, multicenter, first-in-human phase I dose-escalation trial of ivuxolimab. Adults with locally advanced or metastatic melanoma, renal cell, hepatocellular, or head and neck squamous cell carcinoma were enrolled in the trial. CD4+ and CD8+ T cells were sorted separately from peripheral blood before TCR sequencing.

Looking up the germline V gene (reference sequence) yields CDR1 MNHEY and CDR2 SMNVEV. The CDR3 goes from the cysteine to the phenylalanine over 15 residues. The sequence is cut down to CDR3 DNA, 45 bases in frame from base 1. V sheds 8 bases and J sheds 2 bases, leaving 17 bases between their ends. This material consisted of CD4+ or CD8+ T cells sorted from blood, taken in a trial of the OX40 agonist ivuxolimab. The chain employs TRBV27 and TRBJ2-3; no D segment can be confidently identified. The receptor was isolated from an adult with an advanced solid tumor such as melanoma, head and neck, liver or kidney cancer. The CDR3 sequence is CASSPDGFPTDTQYF. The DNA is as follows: TGTGCCAGCTCCCCCGATGGTTTTCCCACAGATACGCAGTATTTT.